Below, one T cell receptor beta chain is given with its context. No antigen is known for it. Qualities for individual bases were not recorded, and no much larger clone is one base off. CD8 naive samples consisted of CD45RO-negative cells that were positively selected for CCR7, yielding a CD45RA+CCR7+ population without TemRA cells. The donors were healthy, HIV-negative adults who had no recently reported acute infections or vaccinations. Only Caucasian adults living in Nashville, Tennessee, USA were represented among the donors. Blood was collected by leukapheresis, and PBMCs were isolated by Ficoll-Histopaque density gradient centrifugation and then cryopreserved in liquid nitrogen vapor phase. Analytical flow cytometry was used to check the purity and quantity of every magnetically sorted T cell population. Each sorted fraction had its genomic DNA isolated and then quantified by UV absorbance on a Nanodrop 2000c.

Using the deep immunoSEQ assay, multiplex PCR amplified TCR CDR3 regions from genomic DNA. Genomic DNA extracted from each cell subset was distributed evenly over all wells of several immunoSEQ 96-well plates, and each plate served as one replicate. For sorted subsets, each replicate PCR was loaded with roughly 190 ng genomic DNA, equivalent to approximately 33,000 T cell genomes. Purified libraries were quantified with a Qubit 3.0 fluorometer, sized on a Bioanalyzer 2100, and re-quantified with the KAPA Library Quantification kit. Each immunoSEQ 96-well plate was sequenced on its own single-read 150-cycle Illumina NextSeq 550 flow cell. Under the source paper's analysis protocol: Because the immunoSEQ output included only junctional sequences and no quality scores, the filtering could not be the same as the filtering used for full-length reads. To assign V/J genes and CDR3, sequences were annotated using PyIR, a Python wrapper for IgBLAST v1.9, with IMGT germline references. Reads were removed for weak V/J assignments (E-value above 1e-6), missing CDR3, stop codons, out-of-frame junctions, or ambiguous translated residues. V3J clonotypes were defined as sequences sharing an identical inferred V gene, J gene, and CDR3 amino acid sequence. Percentage overlap between repertoires was calculated by dividing the number of shared unique clonotypes by the size of the smaller repertoire. Richness of each repertoire was evaluated using RTK rarefaction, the Chao1 estimator, and Recon v2.1 estimates of unobserved clonotypes. OLGA was used to compute generation probabilities for all TCRbeta clonotypes that the gDNA method yielded from several donors. This immuneACCESS table, as held by TCRdb, lists in-frame sequences with V and J called but not all clones. Of the missing ones, under half trace to an unresolved V gene in checked studies; the others have no known cause. V and J calls and clone size are copied from that table; D and trimming were computed from the DNA. This sample comprises hundreds of thousands of clones, 92% of them detected only once. The biggest ten clones account for roughly 22% of the sample.

V trim: 5 bases; J trim: 1 base; unmatched bases: 11. From a lookup of the germline V gene (reference sequence), CDR1 and CDR2 are SEHNR and FQNEAQ. The CDR3 goes from the cysteine to the phenylalanine over 16 residues. Just the 48-base CDR3 DNA is kept, in frame starting at base 1. This sample was taken from a study of shared clonotypes between healthy human individuals (TCRdb year 2020). Regarding the research as a whole: Two women and a few men aged 18 to 49 years were included in the cohort. For each donor, three plates each were used for CD4 naive and CD4 memory, two plates were used for CD8 naive, and one plate was used for CD8 memory. The study deeply sequenced blood TCR repertoires of about 5 healthy adults to estimate repertoire size and the extent of clonotype sharing between individuals. Different laboratories and diverse techniques were used to prepare libraries and sequence TCR repertoires, to increase sequencing depth and limit assay-specific biases. Each donor's leukapheresis produced roughly between roughly 0.85 and 10 billion PBMCs. The paper's findings and limits, for the study overall: Because the study included only a small number of donors, the genetic and exposure-history diversity represented was limited. Naive subsets generally had larger estimated clonotype richness than memory subsets did. Sampling was restricted to blood, and TCR repertoires in tissue are likely to differ from TCR repertoires in blood. Clonotypes shared by all four sorted-subset donors showed higher generation probabilities than non-shared clonotypes. When several donors were compared, the shared fraction of clonotypes was roughly 5% for naive CD4, roughly 3.4% for naive CD8, more than 2% for memory CD4, and 0.4% for memory CD8. Pairwise subsampling led to the expectation that sequencing depth would affect the degree of clonotype sharing among donors. Incomplete sequencing was indicated by rarefaction of sorted-subset datasets, despite the large sequencing depth.

This TCR was recovered from a man aged 25-45 years in good health. Sequencing was done on a sample of naive CD8+ T cells sorted from blood. The sample's cell subset or site, from its label and the paper: CD45RA+CCR7+. This sequence uses TRBV7-9 and TRBJ2-7, with 7 bases in between that match TRBD2. The DNA sequence follows: TGTGCCAGCAGCCCTAGGAGGGCGGGAGAGTCCTACGAGCAGTACTTC. Its translation is CASSPRRAGESYEQYF.